A single sample is the source of the 31 T cell receptor beta chains below, sequenced in a study of T cells in Graves' hyperthyroidism and ophthalmopathy. Amplification of TCR beta CDR3 regions was performed using RNA transcripts as template. The study used the HTBI primer set for a first-round RT-PCR of the TCR CDR3. A single record per CDR3 protein comes from TCRdb applying MiXCR to the multiplex PCR reads. Altogether hundreds of thousands of distinct CDR3 sequences are present, roughly 15% being singletons, with the ten largest covering approximately 15%. The sample comprised blood. The origin of the receptors is a middle-aged woman with Graves' hyperthyroidism.

Many counts were recorded for this clonotype. The chain couples TRBV28 to TRBJ2-1; D unclear. Germline V lookup: CDR1 MDHEN, CDR2 SYDVKM. This CDR3 is 15 amino acids long. The V end lost 5 bases, the J end lost 7 bases, and 18 bases lay between the germline ends. The CDR3 region has the DNA TGTGCCAGCAGTGCCCCCGGACGGTTTAGAAATGAGCAGTTCTTC. This codes for CASSAPGRFRNEQFF.

The chain links TRBV19 to TRBJ1-5; the D is unclear. This CDR3 region has 13 residues. CDR1 and CDR2 (germline): LNHDA, SQIVND (reference sequence). The V gene lost 1 base and the J gene lost 7 bases, with 8 bases spanning the gap. CDR3 sequence: CASSIAPVQPQHF. The CDR3 nucleotides are TGTGCCAGTAGTATAGCTCCGGTACAGCCCCAGCATTTT. The full variable domain, with the rest looked up from reference TRBV19 and TRBJ1-5, is DGGITQSPKYLFRKEGQNVTLSCEQNLNHDAMYWYRQDPGQGLRLIYYSQIVNDFQKGDIAEGYSVSREKKESFPLTVTSAQKNPTAFYLCASSIAPVQPQHFGDGTRLSIL.

This clonotype was observed at least ten times. The V and J genes are TRBV19 and TRBJ2-7; 15 bases agree with TRBD2. CDR1 is LNHDA and CDR2 is SQIVND in the germline V gene (reference sequence). After removal of 4 bases from V and 1 base from J, the junction contained 8 bases not matched to a gene. The CDR3 extends over 18 amino acids. CDR3 sequence: CASSRGLAGGLMSYEQYF. The DNA of the CDR3 is TGTGCCAGTAGTAGAGGACTAGCGGGAGGGCTTATGTCCTACGAGCAGTACTTC.

This clonotype was detected many times. V is TRBV27 and J is TRBJ2-2; 8 positions match TRBD2. The V gene end was trimmed by 5 bases and the J gene end by 7 bases; junction bases not matched to a gene: 12. This CDR3 region has 16 residues. The germline V gene encodes CDR1 MNHEY and CDR2 SMNVEV (reference sequence). The CDR3 is CASSTLAAVSIGELFF. The DNA of the CDR3 is TGTGCCAGCAGTACACTAGCGGCCGTGAGCATCGGGGAGCTGTTTTTT.

The chain has TRBV24-1 and TRBJ2-7; TRBD1 is a possible D gene (5 bases). V was cut by 4 bases and J by 9 bases, with 15 bases left in between. Germline CDR1 KGHDR, CDR2 SFDVKD. The CDR3 has 13 amino acids. The CDR3 spells CATSDPQGLRQYF. The CDR3, as DNA: TGTGCCACCAGTGACCCTCAGGGTCTTCGGCAGTACTTC.

This clonotype came up a few times. This chain joins TRBV6-6 and TRBJ1-6, with D perhaps TRBD1 (5 bases). Germline V lookup: CDR1 MNHNY, CDR2 SVGAGI (reference sequence). The CDR3 has 16 amino acids. The V end was cut by 0 bases, the J end by 7 bases, with 13 bases between. DNA for the CDR3: TGTGCCAGCAGTTACTCGAAGGGACTGCCGAATTCACCCCTCCACTTT. Protein sequence: CASSYSKGLPNSPLHF.

This chain connects TRBV4-1 to TRBJ1-1, with D perhaps TRBD1 (5 bases). Germline-derived CDR1 and CDR2 are MGHRA and YSYEKL. V gave up 0 bases and J gave up 6 bases, with 11 bases separating them. The CDR3 is 14 residues long. Written as DNA, the CDR3 is TGCGCCAGCAGCCAAGATCCGGTGGGGGCTGAAGCTTTCTTT. Translation: CASSQDPVGAEAFF.

This clonotype was seen repeatedly, ten times or more. The chain couples TRBV6-1 to TRBJ1-1; tentative D call: TRBD1 (5 bases). Trimming left V 4 bases short and J 4 bases short, with 13 bases between. The CDR3 is 14 amino acids. Germline CDR1 and CDR2: MNHNS and SASEGT. The CDR3 DNA reads TGTGCCAGCAGTGCACCAGGGAGGTCCACTGAAGCTTTCTTT. Translating it yields CASSAPGRSTEAFF.

This clonotype occurred a few times. The genes are TRBV9 and TRBJ2-5; D may be TRBD1 (6 bases). The CDR3 contains 17 residues. From germline, CDR1 is SGDLS and CDR2 YYNGEE. Trimming shortened V by 0 bases and J by 1 base, and 16 bases separated the two germline ends. CDR3 DNA: TGTGCCAGCAGCGTAGGGTTCGCGACAGGTGTCCAAGAGACCCAGTACTTC. Residues: CASSVGFATGVQETQYF.

The chain has TRBV28 and TRBJ2-1, with D possibly being TRBD1 (6 bases). V gave up 8 bases and J gave up 9 bases, with 11 bases separating them. Germline V gives CDR1 MDHEN, CDR2 SYDVKM. The length of the CDR3 is 11 residues. CDR3 loop: CASCTGREQFF. In nucleotides, the CDR3 is TGTGCCAGCTGTACAGGGCGTGAGCAGTTCTTC.

This clonotype was seen ten or more times. CDR3 residues: CASSFRLAGGPIEQYF. The CDR3 DNA sequence: TGTGCCAGCAGCTTCCGACTAGCGGGAGGGCCTATCGAGCAGTACTTC. The genes are TRBV7-9 and TRBJ2-7; 14 bases agree with TRBD2. Germline CDR1 is SEHNR and CDR2 is FQNEAQ (reference sequence). V lost 3 bases to trimming and J lost 6 bases; unmatched junction nucleotides: 7. This CDR3 region has 16 residues.

This clonotype has just a few counts. The gene calls are TRBV29-1 and TRBJ2-5, with D perhaps TRBD2 (6 bases). The CDR3 spans 13 residues. V lost 5 bases and J lost 4, with 14 bases in between. In germline, CDR1 is SQVTM, CDR2 ANQGSEA. CDR3 region: CSVNRELGETQYF. The CDR3 bases are TGCAGCGTTAACCGGGAGCTGGGAGAGACCCAGTACTTC.

This clonotype was detected ten times or more. This chain connects TRBV7-2 to TRBJ2-5, with 8 bases aligning to TRBD2. V trimming: 6 bases; J trimming: 1 base; junction bases outside the gene matches: 7. This CDR3 is built from 15 residues. CDR1 is SGHTA, CDR2 FQGNSA, per germline. The CDR3 DNA sequence: TGTGCCAGCAGTCCAGCGGGAGCTTTCCAAGAGACCCAGTACTTC. This gives the protein CASSPAGAFQETQYF.

As to this clonotype: This may be a read error: a much more frequent sequence differs by one nucleotide. The V call is TRBV7-8, the J call TRBJ1-5; 9 bases agree with TRBD1. The CDR3 runs to 17 residues. Germline values: CDR1 SGHVS, CDR2 FQNEAQ. After removal of 2 bases from V and 3 bases from J, the junction contained 8 bases not matched to a gene. The CDR3 protein is CASSLRRGQGLNQPQHF. The CDR3, as DNA: TGTGCCAGCAGCTTAAGGAGGGGACAGGGCCTCAATCAGCCCCAGCATTTT.

The table lists this clonotype with many counts. This chain uses TRBV7-8 with TRBJ2-1; D not certain. V was pared by 0 bases and J by 6 bases, with 12 bases between. The CDR3 sequence is 15 residues long. CDR1 is SGHVS and CDR2 is FQNEAQ in the germline V gene. CDR3 sequence: CASSLAWADLNEQFF. In nucleotides, the CDR3 is TGTGCCAGCAGCTTAGCTTGGGCTGATCTCAATGAGCAGTTCTTC.

This clonotype was counted at least ten times. The chain uses TRBV30 and TRBJ1-1; 8 positions match TRBD1. This CDR3 spans 14 amino acids. The V and J ends lost 1 base and 1 base, in that order; junction bases with no gene match: 2. Germline V gene lookup returns CDR1 GTSNPN and CDR2 SVGIG (reference sequence). CDR3 bases: TGTGCCTGGAGTGGGACAGGGAGGAACACTGAAGCTTTCTTT. Translated, it gives CAWSGTGRNTEAFF.

This clonotype was observed many times. The CDR3 spells CASTRDRIGSPLHF. The DNA of the CDR3 is TGTGCCAGCACCCGAGACAGGATTGGCTCACCCCTCCACTTT. The chain employs TRBV28 and TRBJ1-6; perhaps TRBD1 as D (6 bases). This CDR3 has 14 amino acids. Deletions cut 7 bases from V and 10 bases from J, with 17 bases between. Germline values: CDR1 MDHEN, CDR2 SYDVKM.

This clonotype was observed at least ten times. The chain employs TRBV6-1 and TRBJ2-1; the match to TRBD2 covers 9 bases. The germline gives CDR1 MNHNS, CDR2 SASEGT. With V trimmed by 10 bases and J by 0 bases, 4 bases remained unmatched. This CDR3 spans 14 amino acids. The CDR3 DNA follows: TGTGCCACCAAGACTAGCGGCTCCTACAATGAGCAGTTCTTC. Residues: CATKTSGSYNEQFF.

V gene TRBV5-6 combines with J gene TRBJ2-1, with 8 positions matching TRBD1. J lost 5 bases, V lost 1 base, and 5 bases had no gene match. CDR3 length equals 15 residues. Germline V gene data show CDR1 as SGHDT and CDR2 as YYEEEE. Here the CDR3 reads CASSLQGARDNEQFF. The CDR3 DNA reads TGTGCCAGCAGCTTGCAGGGGGCGAGGGACAATGAGCAGTTCTTC.

This clonotype was picked up many times. The rearrangement links TRBV7-2 to TRBJ2-7; D is possibly TRBD2 (6 bases). Trimming left V 6 bases short and J 0 bases short, with 12 bases between. There are 14 residues in the CDR3. CDR1 is SGHTA, CDR2 FQGNSA, per germline. The CDR3 loop reads CASRRAGSSYEQYF. The CDR3 coding sequence is TGTGCCAGCAGGCGGGCGGGGTCCTCCTACGAGCAGTACTTC.

At least ten counts were recorded for this clonotype. The chain couples TRBV3-1 to TRBJ2-1; perhaps TRBD2 as D (7 bases). The CDR3 contains 13 residues. Trimming left V 4 bases short and J 15 bases short, with 19 bases between. Germline V lookup: CDR1 LGHDT, CDR2 YNNKEL (reference sequence). CDR3 coding DNA: TGTGCCAGCAGCCTAAAGGCGGGGGCCAAGGGGTTCTTC. The encoded protein is CASSLKAGAKGFF.

The chain is built from TRBV7-2 and TRBJ2-4; TRBD2 aligns across 7 bases. The CDR3 is 16 amino acids. Germline CDR1 SGHTA, CDR2 FQGNSA. J gave up 13 bases and V 5 bases, and 20 bases lay outside the gene matches. In DNA, the CDR3 is TGTGCCAGCAGCCAAGAGCGGGGCGGAGCCCAAAACAAGCAGTACTTC. This gives the protein CASSQERGGAQNKQYF.

This clonotype has at least ten counts. This rearrangement joins TRBV7-9 to TRBJ2-5; 9 bases map to TRBD2. Germline assignment: CDR1 SEHNR and CDR2 FQNEAQ (reference sequence). J gave up 2 bases and V 1 base, and 8 bases lay outside the gene matches. This CDR3 is built from 17 residues. This CDR3 is CASSLGPAGGWQETQYF. CDR3 DNA sequence: TGTGCCAGCAGCTTAGGGCCAGCGGGAGGATGGCAAGAGACCCAGTACTTC.

This clonotype appeared many times. The V gene is TRBV28, the J gene TRBJ1-5; 9 positions match TRBD1. This CDR3 spans 17 amino acids. CDR1 is MDHEN, CDR2 SYDVKM, per germline. The trim removed 4 bases at V and 5 bases at J, leaving 12 bases unmatched. CDR3 sequence reads: CASSSALMWTGDQPQHF. The DNA of the CDR3 is TGTGCCAGCAGTTCTGCCCTTATGTGGACAGGGGATCAGCCCCAGCATTTT.

This clonotype was picked up many times. The rearrangement uses TRBV28 and TRBJ2-4; D remains ambiguous. V lost 6 bases and J 0 bases, leaving 9 bases between the germline ends. This CDR3 spans 14 amino acids. Per germline, CDR1 MDHEN and CDR2 SYDVKM. The CDR3 DNA sequence: TGTGCCAGCAGCCCAGCCCCAGCCAAAAACATTCAGTACTTC. Protein: CASSPAPAKNIQYF.

This clonotype was picked up many times. V gene TRBV28 combines with J gene TRBJ2-7, with 7 bases fitting TRBD1. This CDR3 is 15 amino acids long. The germline gives CDR1 MDHEN, CDR2 SYDVKM. J gave up 0 bases and V 4 bases, and 6 bases lay outside the gene matches. The CDR3 loop is CASSSYRDSSYEQYF. The CDR3, as DNA: TGTGCCAGCAGTTCCTACCGGGACAGCTCCTACGAGCAGTACTTC.

CDR3 amino acids: CASRRAGETQYF. The CDR3 DNA sequence: TGTGCCAGCAGGCGGGCCGGGGAGACCCAGTACTTC. The chain employs TRBV6-1 and TRBJ2-5; possibly TRBD2 for D (5 bases). The CDR3 consists of 12 residues. V shed 6 bases and J shed 5 bases, with 10 bases lying between them. CDR1 and CDR2 from the germline V gene are MNHNS and SASEGT.

The sample holds a few counts of this clonotype. The chain combines TRBV9 with TRBJ1-3, with D unclear. V was cut by 1 base and J by 3 bases, with 8 bases left in between. In germline, CDR1 is SGDLS, CDR2 YYNGEE. The CDR3 is made up of 14 amino acids. The CDR3 loop is CASSVTDVGNTIYF. The CDR3 DNA reads TGTGCCAGCAGCGTAACCGACGTTGGAAACACCATATATTTT.

The V call is TRBV29-1, the J call TRBJ2-7; the D gene could be TRBD1 or TRBD2 (5 bases each). V was clipped by 7 bases and J by 7 bases, with 17 bases between them. The CDR3 consists of 12 residues. In germline, CDR1 is SQVTM, CDR2 ANQGSEA. The CDR3 region has the DNA TGCAGCGGCCACGGGGCCCACAATGAGCAGTACTTC. Translated, it gives CSGHGAHNEQYF.

The chain uses TRBV6-1 and TRBJ1-5; D uncertain. Trimming pared 3 bases from V and 2 bases from J, leaving 17 bases between. The germline V gene has CDR1 MNHNS and CDR2 SASEGT. This CDR3 has 17 residues. The CDR3 DNA is TGTGCCAGCAGTGACATGGGGAAGGTACAGCGCAATCAGCCCCAGCATTTT. Encoded protein: CASSDMGKVQRNQPQHF.

This clonotype was seen repeatedly, ten times or more. The chain combines TRBV5-1 with TRBJ2-3; 16 bases map to TRBD2. CDR1 SGHRS and CDR2 YFSETQ come from the germline V gene. After removal of 4 bases from V and 1 base from J, the junction contained 3 bases not matched to a gene. The CDR3 runs 17 residues. The CDR3 DNA reads TGCGCCAGCAGCGTGGGACTAGCGGGAGGGGGCACAGATACGCAGTATTTT. It is translated as CASSVGLAGGGTDTQYF.